A single sample is the source of the 27 T cell receptor beta chains below, sequenced in a study of T cell clonotyping in hematopoietic cell transplantation. The time point denotes: recipient sample about 28 days before transplant, after cytoreduction. Profiling relied on immunoSEQ multiplex PCR, and the TCRdb table lists in-frame clones only, not all of them. The sample lists 26,000 or so clones, approximately 82% seen once, with about 1.8% in the top ten. The sequenced sample was peripheral blood mononuclear cells, obtained before stem cell transplant. The receptors here all came from a man aged 40-50 years with acute myeloid leukemia. Some clones in this sample may be carry-over from other donors' samples.

This clone is a singleton in its sample. This chain connects TRBV6-5 to TRBJ2-7; D not certain. The ends were cut back, 9 bases at V and 2 bases at J, with 8 bases in the middle. This CDR3 has 11 residues. Looked up from germline, CDR1 is MNHEY and CDR2 is SVGAGI. CDR3 protein: CASKSAYEQYF. CDR3 nucleotide sequence: TGTGCCAGTAAGTCGGCCTACGAGCAGTACTTC.

This chain uses TRBV5-1 with TRBJ2-6; 7 bases fit TRBD2. Trimming at V came to 3 bases and at J to 1 base, leaving 4 bases not matched to a gene. This CDR3 has 16 amino acids. Germline V gives CDR1 SGHRS, CDR2 YFSETQ. The CDR3 sequence: CASSYRAGSGANVLTF. In DNA form, the CDR3 reads TGCGCCAGCAGCTACAGAGCGGGATCTGGGGCCAACGTCCTGACTTTC. Supplemented by reference TRBV5-1 and TRBJ2-6, the full variable domain reads KAGVTQTPRYLIKTRGQQVTLSCSPISGHRSVSWYQQTPGQGLQFLFEYFSETQRNKGNFPGRFSGRQFSNSRSEMNVSTLELGDSALYLCASSYRAGSGANVLTFGAGSRLTVL.

The rearrangement joins TRBV5-1 to TRBJ1-4; D possibly corresponds to TRBD1 (5 bases). Germline V CDR1 and CDR2: SGHRS, YFSETQ. The CDR3 runs 16 residues. Trimming cost V 4 bases and J 0 bases, with 13 bases left between them. Here the CDR3 reads CASSPGTDPTNEKLFF. The CDR3 nucleotides read TGCGCCAGCAGCCCAGGGACCGACCCAACTAATGAAAAACTGTTTTTT.

The CDR3 region is CASSPLAGAYNEQFF. DNA for the CDR3: TGTGCCAGCAGCCCACTAGCAGGAGCTTACAATGAGCAGTTCTTC. The chain is built from TRBV11-2 and TRBJ2-1; possible D gene TRBD2, 6 bases. Germline V gene lookup returns CDR1 SGHAT and CDR2 FQNNGV. The V end lost 5 bases, the J end lost 4 bases, and 15 bases lay between the germline ends. The CDR3 runs to 15 residues. The full variable domain, rest sourced from reference TRBV11-2 and TRBJ2-1, is EAGVAQSPRYKIIEKRQSVAFWCNPISGHATLYWYQQILGQGPKLLIQFQNNGVVDDSQLPKDRFSAERLKGVDSTLKIQPAKLEDSAVYLCASSPLAGAYNEQFFGPGTRLTVL.

The chain is built from TRBV28 and TRBJ2-1; 8 bases map to TRBD1. This CDR3 is built from 15 residues. The germline V gene has CDR1 MDHEN and CDR2 SYDVKM. The V and J ends lost 7 bases and 4 bases, in that order; junction bases with no gene match: 9. CDR3: CASTYPGTGYNEQFF. CDR3 in DNA: TGTGCCAGCACCTATCCCGGGACAGGATACAATGAGCAGTTCTTC.

This chain connects TRBV10-2 to TRBJ1-1; D might be TRBD1 (6 bases). In germline, CDR1 is WSHSY, CDR2 SAAADI. The CDR3 is made up of 13 amino acids. V shed 6 bases and J shed 4 bases, with 12 bases lying between them. Here the CDR3 reads CASRAGGRTEAFF. CDR3 sequence (DNA): TGCGCCAGCAGGGCGGGGGGCCGCACTGAAGCTTTCTTT.

This clone turned up a few times. This sequence joins TRBV6-6 and TRBJ2-2; D is unresolved. V lost 0 bases and J 1 base, leaving 6 bases between the germline ends. The germline gives CDR1 MNHNY, CDR2 SVGAGI (reference sequence). There are 15 residues in the CDR3. This CDR3 is CASSYSPVNTGELFF. CDR3 coding DNA: TGTGCCAGCAGTTACTCCCCAGTGAACACCGGGGAGCTGTTTTTT.

The genes are TRBV10-3 and TRBJ1-5; D might be TRBD1 (5 bases). This CDR3 has 15 amino acids. Germline V gene lookup returns CDR1 ENHRY and CDR2 SYGVKD. V was trimmed by 4 bases and J by 0 bases, leaving 10 bases between them. This CDR3 is CAISGGGNSNQPQHF. The DNA of the CDR3 is TGTGCCATCAGTGGCGGGGGAAATAGCAATCAGCCCCAGCATTTT.

V is TRBV5-1 and J is TRBJ2-2, with 9 bases fitting TRBD2. Germline CDR1 reads SGHRS; CDR2 reads YFSETQ. V shed 7 bases and J 7 bases; nucleotides not matched to a gene: 11. The CDR3 spans 15 residues. The CDR3 sequence is CASRGLAGLDGELFF. The CDR3 coding sequence is TGCGCCAGCCGGGGGCTAGCGGGATTAGACGGGGAGCTGTTTTTT.

The V call is TRBV6-1, the J call TRBJ1-2; 9 nucleotides align to TRBD1. This CDR3 has 15 residues. CDR1 MNHNS and CDR2 SASEGT come from the germline V gene. V dropped 10 bases and J dropped 7; count of bases not matched to a gene: 16. The CDR3 sequence: CATLPWGQGSSGYTF. CDR3 nucleotides: TGTGCCACCTTACCTTGGGGACAGGGATCCTCTGGCTACACCTTC.

In its sample, this clone was seen a few times. This sequence joins TRBV20-1 and TRBJ1-5; tentative D call: TRBD1 (5 bases). CDR3 size: 11 residues. The V and J ends lost 5 bases and 6 bases respectively, with 8 bases between them. Germline CDR1 reads DFQATT; CDR2 reads SNEGSKA (reference sequence). CDR3 DNA: TGCAGTGCTGGGGGAGCTCAGCCCCAGCATTTT. It codes for CSAGGAQPQHF.

The rearrangement links TRBV25-1 to TRBJ2-3; TRBD1 matches 8 bases. Trimming removed 1 base from V and 0 bases from J; junction bases left unmatched: 6. The CDR3 is made up of 17 amino acids. Germline V lookup: CDR1 MGHDK, CDR2 SYGVNS. CDR3 sequence reads: CASSEWDRRTSTDTQYF. Written as DNA, the CDR3 is TGTGCCAGCAGTGAATGGGACAGGCGAACTAGCACAGATACGCAGTATTTT.

This clone was found once. This chain uses TRBV28 with TRBJ1-6; D remains unclear. The CDR3 is 16 residues long. V was cut by 1 base and J by 7 bases, with 14 bases left in between. Looked up from germline, CDR1 is MDHEN and CDR2 is SYDVKM. The DNA for the CDR3 is TGTGCCAGCAGTTTATTAGAGGGTCCGGGCAATTCACCCCTCCACTTT. It yields the protein CASSLLEGPGNSPLHF.

V is TRBV5-6 and J is TRBJ2-2, with 8 positions matching TRBD2. Germline-derived CDR1 and CDR2 are SGHDT and YYEEEE. The CDR3 spans 17 residues. Trimming took 3 bases from V and 0 from J; bases not matched to a gene: 7. As DNA, the CDR3 is TGTGCCAGCAGCTCGTTTTTGACTAGCGCGAACACCGGGGAGCTGTTTTTT. This translates into CASSSFLTSANTGELFF.

V usage is TRBV7-2 and J usage is TRBJ1-2, with TRBD1 as a possible D gene (5 bases). Trimming removed 2 bases at V and 8 bases at J, with 18 bases between. The CDR3 contains 15 residues. CDR1 SGHTA and CDR2 FQGNSA come from the germline V gene. The DNA for the CDR3 is TGTGCCAGCAGCTTACCTCGAGGACAACTTGCCGGCTACACCTTC. Its translation is CASSLPRGQLAGYTF.

Here the CDR3 DNA reads TGTGCCACCCAAACTCTATGGACTAGCGGGGGGCCCACGAACACCGGGGAGCTGTTTTTT. Amino acid sequence: CATQTLWTSGGPTNTGELFF. The chain carries TRBV2 and TRBJ2-2, with 14 bases aligning to TRBD2. Germline V gives CDR1 SNHLY, CDR2 FYNNEI. The CDR3 spans 20 residues. V lost 10 bases to trimming and J lost 0 bases; unmatched junction nucleotides: 16. The entire variable domain, with the rest obtained from reference TRBV2 and TRBJ2-2, is as follows: EPEVTQTPSHQVTQMGQEVILRCVPISNHLYFYWYRQILGQKVEFLVSFYNNEISEKSEIFDDQFSVERPDGSNFTLKIRSTKLEDSAMYFCATQTLWTSGGPTNTGELFFGEGSRLTVL.

This clone is a singleton in its sample. This chain joins TRBV2 and TRBJ1-1, with no clear D. CDR1 is SNHLY, CDR2 FYNNEI, per germline. CDR3 length: 12 residues. Trimming removed 10 bases at V and 11 bases at J, with 20 bases between. The CDR3 coding sequence is TGTGCCAAGACAACTGGGTCGTCGGGTGCTTTCTTT. Translating it yields CAKTTGSSGAFF.

The CDR3 DNA reads as TGCAGCGCCGCTGAGGGAAACTCCTATAATTCACCCCTCCACTTT. Its translation: CSAAEGNSYNSPLHF. The chain employs TRBV29-1 and TRBJ1-6; D not resolved. This CDR3 has 15 residues. Germline V gene data show CDR1 as SQVTM and CDR2 as ANQGSEA. V was clipped by 7 bases and J by 0 bases, with 13 bases between them.

The chain joins TRBV7-2 to TRBJ2-7; a possible D gene is TRBD2 (5 bases). Germline V gene lookup returns CDR1 SGHTA and CDR2 FQGNSA. V lost 5 bases to trimming and J lost 2 bases, with 13 bases between them. This CDR3 is built from 14 residues. CDR3 residues: CASSTRGGAYEQYF. The CDR3 DNA follows: TGTGCCAGCAGCACTAGAGGTGGGGCCTACGAGCAGTACTTC.

V is TRBV19 and J is TRBJ2-1; D is ambiguous. The CDR3 runs to 13 residues. Germline lookup yields CDR1 LNHDA and CDR2 SQIVND (reference sequence). Trimming took 5 bases from V and 8 from J, leaving 13 bases between them. The CDR3 loop is CASSSVTVYEQFF. CDR3 nucleotide sequence: TGTGCCAGTAGTTCAGTGACTGTCTATGAGCAGTTCTTC.

The CDR3 region is CASFTRDRVYEQYF. The CDR3 DNA reads as TGTGCCAGCTTTACCCGGGACAGGGTCTACGAGCAGTACTTC. This sequence joins TRBV6-1 and TRBJ2-7, with TRBD1 matching 9 bases. CDR3 length equals 14 residues. Germline values: CDR1 MNHNS, CDR2 SASEGT. V lost 8 bases to trimming and J lost 3 bases; unmatched junction nucleotides: 8.

V gene TRBV2 combines with J gene TRBJ2-7; D perhaps matches TRBD1 (5 bases). The V end lost 6 bases, the J end lost 0 bases, and 15 bases lay between the germline ends. The CDR3 contains 15 residues. The germline gives CDR1 SNHLY, CDR2 FYNNEI. The chain's CDR3 is CASREAGNPSYEQYF. In nucleotides, the CDR3 is TGTGCCAGCAGAGAGGCAGGGAACCCCTCCTACGAGCAGTACTTC.

V gene TRBV6-5 combines with J gene TRBJ1-2; 8 positions agree with TRBD1. Germline CDR1 reads MNHEY; CDR2 reads SVGAGI. This CDR3 is 14 amino acids long. The J segment lost 8 bases and the V segment lost 0 bases, leaving 5 bases of the junction unmatched. The CDR3 reads CASSYSGQVGGYTF. The DNA for the CDR3 is TGTGCCAGCAGTTACTCGGGACAGGTCGGGGGCTACACCTTC.

V gene TRBV5-1 combines with J gene TRBJ2-2, with TRBD2 identical over 8 bases. The CDR3 length is 17 residues. V trimming: 4 bases; J trimming: 4 bases; junction bases outside the gene matches: 12. Germline V gene sequence: CDR1 SGHRS, CDR2 YFSETQ. CDR3 bases: TGCGCCAGCAGCAAAATACCCGGGACTAGGGCCACCGGGGAGCTGTTTTTT. Amino acid sequence: CASSKIPGTRATGELFF. Full variable domain (missing parts from reference TRBV5-1 and TRBJ2-2): KAGVTQTPRYLIKTRGQQVTLSCSPISGHRSVSWYQQTPGQGLQFLFEYFSETQRNKGNFPGRFSGRQFSNSRSEMNVSTLELGDSALYLCASSKIPGTRATGELFFGEGSRLTVL.

The count of this clone is one. V usage is TRBV7-9 and J usage is TRBJ2-1; 9 bases line up with TRBD2. Germline CDR1 and CDR2: SEHNR and FQNEAQ (reference sequence). V lost 2 bases, J lost 8 bases, and 10 bases stayed unmatched. CDR3 length equals 16 residues. CDR3 sequence reads: CASSLSSAGGWYEQFF. The CDR3 coding sequence is TGTGCCAGCAGCTTATCGTCTGCGGGGGGGTGGTATGAGCAGTTCTTC.

This chain joins TRBV19 and TRBJ2-7; possible D gene TRBD1, 6 bases. V shed 6 bases and J shed 2 bases, with 11 bases lying between them. From germline, CDR1 is LNHDA and CDR2 SQIVND (reference sequence). The CDR3 loop spans 13 amino acids. The CDR3 sequence is CASRRQDAYEQYF. CDR3 in DNA: TGTGCCAGTAGGAGACAGGACGCCTACGAGCAGTACTTC.

This clone was detected a few times. The chain couples TRBV7-3 to TRBJ2-1, with 8 bases fitting TRBD2. V lost 2 bases and J lost 7; bases outside the gene matches: 4. CDR3 size: 14 residues. The germline V gene encodes CDR1 SGHTA and CDR2 FQGTGA. CDR3 DNA: TGTGCCAGCAGCTTATCGGCTAGCGGGAATGAGCAGTTCTTC. Residues: CASSLSASGNEQFF.